The 3 T cell receptor beta chains below all came from one sample that was sequenced in a study of T cells in Graves' hyperthyroidism and ophthalmopathy. It was RNA transcripts that yielded the amplified TCR beta CDR3 regions. During a first-round RT-PCR of the TCR CDR3, the HTBI primer set was used. TCRdb reprocessed the multiplex PCR reads with MiXCR, giving one entry per CDR3 protein. The sample has about 130,000 distinct CDR3 sequences, approximately 20% seen once. Sequenced input: blood. The receptors stem from a woman aged 45-65 years with Graves' hyperthyroidism that later progressed to Graves' ophthalmopathy.

The chain combines TRBV10-1 with TRBJ2-3; tentatively, D is TRBD2 (5 bases). Trimming took 3 bases from V and 5 from J, leaving 21 bases between them. This CDR3 is 17 amino acids long. Germline CDR1 and CDR2: WNHNN and SYGVQD (reference sequence). This CDR3 reads CASSELLLDAEVDTQYF. DNA for the CDR3: TGCGCCAGCAGTGAACTCCTACTAGATGCTGAGGTAGATACGCAGTATTTT.

At least ten counts were recorded for this clonotype. The chain links TRBV3-1 to TRBJ1-3; D uncertain. The V end lost 1 base, the J end lost 1 base, and 8 bases lay between the germline ends. The germline V gene encodes CDR1 LGHDT and CDR2 YNNKEL (reference sequence). The CDR3 contains 15 residues. CDR3 bases: TGTGCCAGCAGCCAAGTCAGGACTTCTGGAAACACCATATATTTT. Translated, it gives CASSQVRTSGNTIYF.

This clonotype appeared many times. This rearrangement joins TRBV28 to TRBJ1-2; 7 positions agree with TRBD1. Germline CDR1 reads MDHEN; CDR2 reads SYDVKM. This CDR3 is 15 amino acids long. Trimming cost V 7 bases and J 8 bases; bases outside gene matches: 16. The CDR3 coding sequence is TGTGCCAGCAACCTTGACAGGGTCGGAGGAGCGGGCTACACCTTC. It is translated as CASNLDRVGGAGYTF.